This entry features one T cell receptor beta chain sequence. The sample belongs to a study of patients and donors after allogeneic stem cell transplantation. TCRdb called the RT-PCR reads again in MiXCR, with one record for every CDR3 protein. The sample has about 4,200 distinct CDR3 sequences, less than 20% seen once. Sequenced input: blood, either unsorted or a sorted T cell fraction (not recorded which). The sequence was collected from a human donor who was either an allogeneic HSCT recipient or a stem cell or donor lymphocyte infusion donor (not recorded which). It is not recorded whose cells these are; they may come from a transplant donor.

Here the CDR3 DNA reads TGTGCCAGCAGTTACGGGCTAGCGGCCGGGTCCAATGAGCAGTTCTTC. Its protein is CASSYGLAAGSNEQFF. The chain recombines TRBV6-5 with TRBJ2-1; TRBD2 aligns across 7 bases. The CDR3 has 16 residues. Unmatched junction bases numbered 10, after V lost 2 bases and J lost 6 bases. The germline V gene has CDR1 MNHEY and CDR2 SVGAGI.